This T cell receptor (beta chain) is from a study of blood T cell repertoires in COVID-19. Study details: Sites in the United States, Italy and Spain provided acute and convalescent COVID-19 samples. PBMCs, B-cell-depleted T cells, or T cells were the source of the cDNA or gDNA that made up the material.

Trimming took 4 bases from V and 5 from J, leaving 16 bases between them. The CDR3 has 15 residues. CDR1 is SGHTA and CDR2 is FQGNSA in the germline V gene. The authors' processing: For nucleated cells, counts were estimated from reference gene primer amplification. Sequencing used immunoSEQ multiplex PCR; TCRdb keeps in-frame clones, though not all of them. V and J calls and clone size are given by that table; D and trimming were obtained from the DNA. The sample gives about 340,000 clones, 83% of which show up once; about 3% is in the top ten. The sequence was collected from a man aged 30-40 years with active or convalescent COVID-19. This chain connects TRBV7-2 to TRBJ2-3, with D hard to call. The sample was peripheral blood. The CDR3 sequence is CASSWRIGEVDTQYF. In DNA, the CDR3 is TGTGCCAGCAGCTGGCGTATAGGTGAGGTAGATACGCAGTATTTT.